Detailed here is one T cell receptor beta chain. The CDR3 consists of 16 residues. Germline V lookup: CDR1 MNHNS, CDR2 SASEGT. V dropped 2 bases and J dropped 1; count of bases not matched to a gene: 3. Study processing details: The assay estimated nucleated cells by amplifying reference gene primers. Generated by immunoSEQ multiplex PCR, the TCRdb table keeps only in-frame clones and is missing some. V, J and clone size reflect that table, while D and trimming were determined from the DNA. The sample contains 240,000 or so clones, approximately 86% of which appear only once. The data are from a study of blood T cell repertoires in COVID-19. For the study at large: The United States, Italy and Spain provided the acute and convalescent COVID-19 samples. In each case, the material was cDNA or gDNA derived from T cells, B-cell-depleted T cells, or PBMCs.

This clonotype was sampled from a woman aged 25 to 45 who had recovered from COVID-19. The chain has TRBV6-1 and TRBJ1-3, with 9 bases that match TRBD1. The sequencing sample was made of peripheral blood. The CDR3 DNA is TGTGCCAGCAGTGAACAGGGACAGGGTTCTGGAAACACCATATATTTT. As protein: CASSEQGQGSGNTIYF.